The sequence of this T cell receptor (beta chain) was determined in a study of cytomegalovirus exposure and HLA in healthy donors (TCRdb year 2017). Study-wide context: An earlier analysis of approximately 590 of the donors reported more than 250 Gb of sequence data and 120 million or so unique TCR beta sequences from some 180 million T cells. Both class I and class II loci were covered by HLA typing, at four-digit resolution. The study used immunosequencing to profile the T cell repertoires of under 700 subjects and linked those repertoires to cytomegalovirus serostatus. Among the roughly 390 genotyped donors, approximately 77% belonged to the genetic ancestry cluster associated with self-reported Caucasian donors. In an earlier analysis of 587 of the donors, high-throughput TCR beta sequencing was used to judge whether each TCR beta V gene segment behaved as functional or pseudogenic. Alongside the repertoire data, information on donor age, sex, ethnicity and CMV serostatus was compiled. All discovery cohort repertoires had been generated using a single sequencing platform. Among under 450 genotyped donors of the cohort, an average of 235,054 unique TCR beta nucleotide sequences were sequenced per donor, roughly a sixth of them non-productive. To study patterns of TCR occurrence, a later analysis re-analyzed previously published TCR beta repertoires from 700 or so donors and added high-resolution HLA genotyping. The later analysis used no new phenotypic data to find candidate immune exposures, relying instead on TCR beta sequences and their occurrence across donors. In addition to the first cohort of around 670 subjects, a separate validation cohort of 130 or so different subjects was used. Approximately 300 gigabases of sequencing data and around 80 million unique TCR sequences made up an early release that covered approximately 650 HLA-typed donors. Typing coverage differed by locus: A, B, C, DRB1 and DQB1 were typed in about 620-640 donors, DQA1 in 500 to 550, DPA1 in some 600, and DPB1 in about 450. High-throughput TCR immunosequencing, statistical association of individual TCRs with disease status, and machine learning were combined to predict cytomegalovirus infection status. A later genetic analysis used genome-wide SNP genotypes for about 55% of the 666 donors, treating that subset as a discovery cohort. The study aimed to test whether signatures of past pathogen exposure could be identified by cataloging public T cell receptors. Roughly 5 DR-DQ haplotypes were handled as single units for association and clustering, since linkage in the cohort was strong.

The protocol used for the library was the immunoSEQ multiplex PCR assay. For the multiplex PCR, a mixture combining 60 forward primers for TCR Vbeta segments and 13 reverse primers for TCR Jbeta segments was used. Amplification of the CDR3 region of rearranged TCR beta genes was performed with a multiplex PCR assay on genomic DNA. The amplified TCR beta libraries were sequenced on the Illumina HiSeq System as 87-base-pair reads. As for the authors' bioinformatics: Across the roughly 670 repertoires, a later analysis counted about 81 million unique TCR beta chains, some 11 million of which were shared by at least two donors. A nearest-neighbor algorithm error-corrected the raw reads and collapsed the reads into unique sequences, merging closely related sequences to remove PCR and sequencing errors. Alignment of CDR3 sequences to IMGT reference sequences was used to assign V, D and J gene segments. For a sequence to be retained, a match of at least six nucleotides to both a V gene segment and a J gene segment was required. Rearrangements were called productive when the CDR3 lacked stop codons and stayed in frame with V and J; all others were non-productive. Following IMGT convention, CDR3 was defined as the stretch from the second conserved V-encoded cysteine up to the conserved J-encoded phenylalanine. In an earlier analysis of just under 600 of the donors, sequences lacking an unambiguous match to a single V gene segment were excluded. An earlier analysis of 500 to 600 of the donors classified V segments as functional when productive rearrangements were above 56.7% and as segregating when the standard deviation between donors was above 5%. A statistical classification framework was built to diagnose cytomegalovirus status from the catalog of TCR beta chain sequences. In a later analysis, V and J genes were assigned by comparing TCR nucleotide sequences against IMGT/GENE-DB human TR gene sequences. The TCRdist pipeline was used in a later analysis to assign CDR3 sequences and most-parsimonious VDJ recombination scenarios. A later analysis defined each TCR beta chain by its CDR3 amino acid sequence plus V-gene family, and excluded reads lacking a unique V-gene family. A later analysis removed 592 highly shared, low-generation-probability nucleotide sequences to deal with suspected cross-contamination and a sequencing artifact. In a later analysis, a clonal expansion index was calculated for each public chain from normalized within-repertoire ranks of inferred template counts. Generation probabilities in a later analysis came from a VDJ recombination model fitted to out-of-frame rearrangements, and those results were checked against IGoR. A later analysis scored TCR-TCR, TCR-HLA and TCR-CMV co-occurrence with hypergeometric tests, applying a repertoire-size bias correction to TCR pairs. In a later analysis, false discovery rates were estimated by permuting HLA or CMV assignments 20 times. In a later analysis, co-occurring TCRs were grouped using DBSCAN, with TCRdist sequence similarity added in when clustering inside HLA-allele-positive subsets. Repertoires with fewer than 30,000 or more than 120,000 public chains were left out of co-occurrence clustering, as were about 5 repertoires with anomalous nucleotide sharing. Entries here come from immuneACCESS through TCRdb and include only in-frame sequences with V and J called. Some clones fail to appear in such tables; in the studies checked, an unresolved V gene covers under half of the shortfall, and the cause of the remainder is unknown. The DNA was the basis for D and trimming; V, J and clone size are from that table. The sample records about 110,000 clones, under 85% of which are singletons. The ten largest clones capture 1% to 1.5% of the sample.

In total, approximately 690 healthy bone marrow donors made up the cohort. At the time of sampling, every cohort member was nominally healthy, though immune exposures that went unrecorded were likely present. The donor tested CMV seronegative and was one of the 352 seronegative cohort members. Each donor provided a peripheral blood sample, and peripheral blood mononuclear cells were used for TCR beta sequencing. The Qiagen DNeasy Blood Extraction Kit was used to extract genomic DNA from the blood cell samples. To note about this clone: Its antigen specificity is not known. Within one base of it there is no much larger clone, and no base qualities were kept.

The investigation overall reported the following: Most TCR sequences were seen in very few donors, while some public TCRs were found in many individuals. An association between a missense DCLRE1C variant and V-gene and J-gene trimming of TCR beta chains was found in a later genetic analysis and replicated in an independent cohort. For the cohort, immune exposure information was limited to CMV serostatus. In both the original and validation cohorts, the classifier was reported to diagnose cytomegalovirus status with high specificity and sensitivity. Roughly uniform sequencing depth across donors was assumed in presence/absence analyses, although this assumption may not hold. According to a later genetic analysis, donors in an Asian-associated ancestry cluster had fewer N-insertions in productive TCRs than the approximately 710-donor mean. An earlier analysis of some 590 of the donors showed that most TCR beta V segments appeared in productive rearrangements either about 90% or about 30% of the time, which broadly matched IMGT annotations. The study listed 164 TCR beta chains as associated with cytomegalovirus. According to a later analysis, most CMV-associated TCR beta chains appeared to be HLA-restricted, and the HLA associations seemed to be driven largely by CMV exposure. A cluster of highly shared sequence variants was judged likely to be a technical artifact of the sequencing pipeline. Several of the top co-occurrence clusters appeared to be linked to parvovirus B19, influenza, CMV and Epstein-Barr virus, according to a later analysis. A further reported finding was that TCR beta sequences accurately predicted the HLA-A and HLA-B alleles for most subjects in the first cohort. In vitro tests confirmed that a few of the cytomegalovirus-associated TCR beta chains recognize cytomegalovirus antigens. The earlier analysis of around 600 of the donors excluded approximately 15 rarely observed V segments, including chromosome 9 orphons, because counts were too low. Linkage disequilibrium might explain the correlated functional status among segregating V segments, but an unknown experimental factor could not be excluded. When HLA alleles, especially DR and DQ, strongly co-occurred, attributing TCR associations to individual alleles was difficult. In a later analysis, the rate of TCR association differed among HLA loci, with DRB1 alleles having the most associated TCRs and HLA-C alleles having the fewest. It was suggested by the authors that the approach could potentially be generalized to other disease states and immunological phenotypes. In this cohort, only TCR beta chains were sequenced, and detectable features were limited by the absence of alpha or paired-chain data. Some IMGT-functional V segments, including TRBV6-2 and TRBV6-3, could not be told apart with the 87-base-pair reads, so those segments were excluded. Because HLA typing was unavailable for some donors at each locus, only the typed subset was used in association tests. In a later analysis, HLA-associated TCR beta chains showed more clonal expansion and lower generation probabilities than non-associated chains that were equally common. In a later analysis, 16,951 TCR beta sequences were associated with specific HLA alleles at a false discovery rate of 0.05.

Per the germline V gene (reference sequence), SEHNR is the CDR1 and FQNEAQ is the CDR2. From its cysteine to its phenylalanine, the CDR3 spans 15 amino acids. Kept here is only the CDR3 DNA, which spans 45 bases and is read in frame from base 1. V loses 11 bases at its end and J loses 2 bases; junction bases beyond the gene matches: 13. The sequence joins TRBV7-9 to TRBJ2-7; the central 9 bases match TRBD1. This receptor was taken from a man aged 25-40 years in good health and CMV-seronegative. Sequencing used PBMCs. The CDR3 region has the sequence CALTGGQGSTYEQYF. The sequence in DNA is TGTGCCTTAACGGGAGGACAGGGGTCAACCTACGAGCAGTACTTC.